A selection of T cell receptor beta chains follows, all from one sample in a study of cytomegalovirus exposure and HLA in healthy donors. Libraries were prepared by immunoSEQ multiplex PCR; TCRdb keeps only in-frame clonotypes and omits some of them. The sample gives around 150,000 clones, about 79% of which show up once; less than 2% is in the top ten. The specimen was PBMCs. The receptors shown here come from a female donor in good health and CMV-seropositive. The CDR3 runs from the conserved cysteine through the conserved F or W. The D gene is left open where the match is weak. The size field is filled for only some rows; it gives once, few, many or a size class.

DNA: TGCAGTGCTACGGGTGGCGAGCAGTACTTC
CDR3: CSATGGEQYF
V: TRBV20-1
D: NA
size: once
J: TRBJ2-7

DNA: TGTGCCAGCAGTTACTCGATACAGGGAGGGACTGAAGCTTTCTTT
CDR3: CASSYSIQGGTEAFF
V: TRBV6-6
D: NA
size: NA
J: TRBJ1-1

DNA: TGTGCCAGTAGCCCTAGACAGGGGGCGTCCGCAGATACGCAGTATTTT
CDR3: CASSPRQGASADTQYF
V: TRBV19
D: TRBD1
size: NA
J: TRBJ2-3

DNA: TGTGCCAGCTCACCTACCAGACTAGCCCTCTACAATGAGCAGTTCTTC
CDR3: CASSPTRLALYNEQFF
V: TRBV18
D: TRBD2
size: NA
J: TRBJ2-1

DNA: TGCGCCAGCAGCTGGGGGGAACTAGCAAACTCCTACGAGCAGTACTTC
CDR3: CASSWGELANSYEQYF
V: TRBV5-1
D: NA
size: NA
J: TRBJ2-7

DNA: TGCGCCAGCAGCTTGGCGGGACTAGGTAACACCGGGGAGCTGTTTTTT
CDR3: CASSLAGLGNTGELFF
V: TRBV5-1
D: TRBD2
size: NA
J: TRBJ2-2

DNA: TGTGCCAGCAGTCTCCGGGAGAACACCGGGGAGCTGTTTTTT
CDR3: CASSLRENTGELFF
V: TRBV27
D: NA
size: once
J: TRBJ2-2

DNA: TGTGCCTGGAGTGGGACAGGGACAATCTCTGGAAACACCATATATTTT
CDR3: CAWSGTGTISGNTIYF
V: TRBV30
D: TRBD1
size: NA
J: TRBJ1-3

DNA: TGTGCCAGCAGTGGCCGGCGGACAGGTCCCTCTGGAAACACCATATATTTT
CDR3: CASSGRRTGPSGNTIYF
V: TRBV25-1
D: TRBD1
size: NA
J: TRBJ1-3

DNA: TGTGCCAGCAGTGTGGGACTAGCGGGGTACAATGAGCAGTTCTTC
CDR3: CASSVGLAGYNEQFF
V: TRBV2
D: TRBD2
size: few
J: TRBJ2-1

DNA: TGCGCCAGCAGCTTGAGGCAGGAACCCTACGAGCAGTACTTC
CDR3: CASSLRQEPYEQYF
V: TRBV5-1
D: NA
size: NA
J: TRBJ2-7

DNA: TGCGCCAGCAGCCTCGGGACTCAGGGAAGGAATTCACCCCTCCACTTT
CDR3: CASSLGTQGRNSPLHF
V: TRBV5-1
D: NA
size: NA
J: TRBJ1-6

DNA: TGTGCCAGCAGCCACCAGCCACAGGGTTTCTACAATGAGCAGTTCTTC
CDR3: CASSHQPQGFYNEQFF
V: TRBV27
D: NA
size: NA
J: TRBJ2-1

DNA: TGTGCCAGCAGTGAGGGCTCCGGGGAGCTGTTTTTT
CDR3: CASSEGSGELFF
V: TRBV2
D: NA
size: few
J: TRBJ2-2

DNA: TGTGCCAGCAGTGCACAGGGATGGGAGACCCAGTACTTC
CDR3: CASSAQGWETQYF
V: TRBV25-1
D: NA
size: NA
J: TRBJ2-5